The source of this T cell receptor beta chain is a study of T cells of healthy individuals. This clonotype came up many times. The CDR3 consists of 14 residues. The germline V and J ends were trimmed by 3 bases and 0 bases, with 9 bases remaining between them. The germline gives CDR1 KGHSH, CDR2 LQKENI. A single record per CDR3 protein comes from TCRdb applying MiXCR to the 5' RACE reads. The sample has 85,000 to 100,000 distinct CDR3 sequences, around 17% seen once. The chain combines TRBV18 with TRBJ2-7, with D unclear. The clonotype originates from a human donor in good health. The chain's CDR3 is CASSPSVSSYEQYF. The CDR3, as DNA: TGTGCCAGCTCACCCTCAGTTAGCTCCTACGAGCAGTACTTC.